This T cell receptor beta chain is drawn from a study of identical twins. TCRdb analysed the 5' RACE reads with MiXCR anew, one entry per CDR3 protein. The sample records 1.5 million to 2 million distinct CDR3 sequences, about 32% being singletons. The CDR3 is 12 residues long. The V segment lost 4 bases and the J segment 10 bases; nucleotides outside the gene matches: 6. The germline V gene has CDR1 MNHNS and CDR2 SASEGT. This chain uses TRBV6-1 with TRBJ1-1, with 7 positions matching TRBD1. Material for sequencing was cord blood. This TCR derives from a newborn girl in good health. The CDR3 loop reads CASSVGTAGAFF. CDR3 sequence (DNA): TGTGCCAGCAGTGTTGGGACAGCTGGAGCTTTCTTT.